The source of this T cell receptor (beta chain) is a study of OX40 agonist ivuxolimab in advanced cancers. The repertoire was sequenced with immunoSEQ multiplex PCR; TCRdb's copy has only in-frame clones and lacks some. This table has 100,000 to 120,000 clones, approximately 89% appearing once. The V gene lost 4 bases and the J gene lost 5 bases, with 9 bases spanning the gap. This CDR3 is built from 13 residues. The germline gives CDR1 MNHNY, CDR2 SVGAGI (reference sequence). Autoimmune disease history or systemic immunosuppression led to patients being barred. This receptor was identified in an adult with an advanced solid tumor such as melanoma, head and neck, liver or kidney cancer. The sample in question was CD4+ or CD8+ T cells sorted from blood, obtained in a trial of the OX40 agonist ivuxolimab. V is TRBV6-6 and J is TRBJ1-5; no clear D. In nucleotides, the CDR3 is TGTGCCAGCAGTTTCAACATATATCAGCCCCAGCATTTT. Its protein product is CASSFNIYQPQHF.